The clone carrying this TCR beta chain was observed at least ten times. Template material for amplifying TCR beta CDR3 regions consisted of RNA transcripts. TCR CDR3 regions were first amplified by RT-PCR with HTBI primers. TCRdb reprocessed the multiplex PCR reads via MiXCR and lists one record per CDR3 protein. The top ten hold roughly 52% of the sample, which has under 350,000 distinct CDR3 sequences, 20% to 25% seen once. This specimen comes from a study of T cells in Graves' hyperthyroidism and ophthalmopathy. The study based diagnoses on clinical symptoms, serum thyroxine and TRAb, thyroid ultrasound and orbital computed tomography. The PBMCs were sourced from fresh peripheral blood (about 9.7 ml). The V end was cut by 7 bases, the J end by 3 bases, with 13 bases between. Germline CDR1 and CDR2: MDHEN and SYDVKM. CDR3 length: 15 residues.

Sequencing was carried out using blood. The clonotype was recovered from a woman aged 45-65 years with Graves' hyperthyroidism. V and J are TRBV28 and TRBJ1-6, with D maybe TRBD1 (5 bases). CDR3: CASTPRDFYNSPLHF. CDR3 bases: TGTGCCAGCACCCCCCGGGACTTCTATAATTCACCCCTCCACTTT.